Below, 14 T cell receptor beta chains from the same sample are listed, as sequenced in a study of T-cell memory formation after mild COVID-19. Using its own MiXCR run on the 5' RACE reads, TCRdb lists one record per CDR3 protein. Of 140,000 or so distinct CDR3 sequences listed, approximately 5.7% are singletons. Specimen: PBMCs or a T cell subset sorted from them (not recorded which). The receptor set was obtained from an adult woman who had mild COVID-19 (a few samples of this study predate the infection). Cell type and time point are not known.

The chain has TRBV7-9 and TRBJ1-2, with a possible D match to TRBD1 (5 bases). V was shortened by 1 base and J by 3 bases, with 18 bases between the two germline ends. This CDR3 comprises 17 residues. Germline V CDR1 and CDR2: SEHNR, FQNEAQ (reference sequence). CDR3 nucleotides: TGTGCCAGCAGCTTAGGAGTAGCGAAAGGGGTGGACTATGGCTACACCTTC. Protein product: CASSLGVAKGVDYGYTF.

This clonotype was picked up many times. The chain combines TRBV12-3 or TRBV12-4 with TRBJ1-6; possible D gene TRBD1, 5 bases. V lost 6 bases and J 5 bases, leaving 8 bases between the germline ends. The CDR3 spans 13 residues. The CDR3 DNA is TGTGCCAGCAGGGAGGGGAATAATTCACCCCTCCACTTT. As protein: CASREGNNSPLHF.

This clonotype has at least ten counts. V is TRBV12-3 or TRBV12-4 and J is TRBJ1-2; no definite D call. The CDR3 is made up of 13 amino acids. The ends were cut back, 6 bases at V and 5 bases at J, with 13 bases in the middle. DNA for the CDR3: TGTGCCAGCAGATCTGGACTGCTATATGGCTACACCTTC. Protein: CASRSGLLYGYTF.

This clonotype has at least ten counts. CDR3 sequence (DNA): TGTGCCAGCAGATACAACACCGGGGAGCTGTTTTTT. Translated: CASRYNTGELFF. The J gene is TRBJ2-2, the V gene TRBV6-5; no definite D call. Germline values: CDR1 MNHEY, CDR2 SVGAGI. Trimming removed 6 bases from V and 2 bases from J, with 4 bases in between. This CDR3 comprises 12 residues.

This clonotype showed up just a few times. The chain links TRBV29-1 to TRBJ2-7, with 10 bases that match TRBD2. Trimming cost V 8 bases and J 3 bases; bases outside gene matches: 7. Germline V CDR1 and CDR2: SQVTM, ANQGSEA. This CDR3 has 13 amino acids. This chain's CDR3 is CSFRTSGNYEQYF. CDR3 bases: TGCAGCTTCAGGACTAGCGGAAACTACGAGCAGTACTTC.

This clonotype was observed at least ten times. V usage is TRBV7-9 and J usage is TRBJ2-7; D may correspond to TRBD1 or TRBD2 (5 bases each). The CDR3 contains 16 residues. V shed 8 bases and J shed 0 bases, with 20 bases lying between them. CDR1 is SEHNR, CDR2 FQNEAQ, per germline (reference sequence). The CDR3 spells CASGGAGRDPSYEQYF. CDR3 DNA sequence: TGTGCCAGCGGTGGCGCCGGACGGGACCCCTCCTACGAGCAGTACTTC.

There are many counts of this clonotype. The V gene is TRBV27, the J gene TRBJ2-6, with 7 bases fitting TRBD1. CDR3 length equals 16 residues. Trimming cost V 0 bases and J 2 bases; bases outside gene matches: 1. CDR1 is MNHEY and CDR2 is SMNVEV in the germline V gene (reference sequence). CDR3 DNA: TGTGCCAGCAGTTTATCAGGGGGCCCTGGGGCCAACGTCCTGACTTTC. Its protein is CASSLSGGPGANVLTF.

Ten or more counts support this clonotype. This chain uses TRBV21-1 with TRBJ2-1; the table's TRBD2 call for D was not verified on the DNA. TRBV21-1 is given as a pseudogene. The length of the CDR3 is 14 residues. The CDR3 region has the DNA TGTGCCAGCAGCCGGGGACTAGCGCGCAATGAGCAGTTCTTC. Residues: CASSRGLARNEQFF.

This clonotype appeared many times. The rearrangement links TRBV9 to TRBJ1-3, with D tentatively TRBD1 (6 bases). The CDR3 is 21 residues long. The V end lost 4 bases, the J end lost 0 bases, and 29 bases lay between the germline ends. Germline CDR1 and CDR2: SGDLS and YYNGEE. The CDR3 DNA reads TGTGCCAGCAGCCCTTCCCGGGACCCACCTTCGGGGGCTCCCTCTGGAAACACCATATATTTT. Encoded protein: CASSPSRDPPSGAPSGNTIYF. Full variable domain (rest looked up from reference TRBV9 and TRBJ1-3): DSGVTQTPKHLITATGQRVTLRCSPRSGDLSVYWYQQSLDQGLQFLIQYYNGEERAKGNILERFSAQQFPDLHSELNLSSLELGDSALYFCASSPSRDPPSGAPSGNTIYFGEGSWLTVV.

The V call is TRBV29-1, the J call TRBJ2-1; 15 bases are shared with TRBD2. Germline CDR1 reads SQVTM; CDR2 reads ANQGSEA. The V gene end was trimmed by 7 bases and the J gene end by 1 base; junction bases not matched to a gene: 8. The CDR3 is made up of 17 amino acids. CDR3 protein: CSGSGTSGGKSYNEQFF. CDR3 DNA: TGCAGCGGCTCCGGGACTAGCGGGGGGAAATCCTACAATGAGCAGTTCTTC.

This clonotype has ten or more counts. The chain has TRBV4-3 and TRBJ1-6; no firm D call. V was pared by 0 bases and J by 14 bases, with 11 bases between. The CDR3 spans 13 residues. The germline gives CDR1 LGHNA, CDR2 YSLEER. CDR3 sequence (DNA): TGCGCCAGCAGCCAAGAGGGGTATTCTGCCCTCCACTTT. Its translation is CASSQEGYSALHF.

This clonotype occurred many times. The V call is TRBV20-1, the J call TRBJ2-2; D call uncertain. Between the trimmed V and J ends, which lost 3 bases and 5 bases, there was a span of 13 bases. Germline CDR1 reads DFQATT; CDR2 reads SNEGSKA (reference sequence). There are 14 residues in the CDR3. CDR3 nucleotide sequence: TGCAGTGCTAGGGCCCTTCGGGCGACCGGGGAGCTGTTTTTT. Amino acids: CSARALRATGELFF.

This clonotype was seen a few times. The rearrangement joins TRBV30 to TRBJ1-3; D call uncertain. V shed 0 bases and J shed 0 bases, with 12 bases lying between them. The CDR3 is 16 residues long. CDR1 GTSNPN and CDR2 SVGIG come from the germline V gene (reference sequence). DNA of the CDR3: TGTGCCTGGAGTGTCTCTCCGCCGAGCTCTGGAAACACCATATATTTT. This translates into CAWSVSPPSSGNTIYF.

The table lists this clonotype with many counts. The gene calls are TRBV20-1 and TRBJ2-2; a weak D match, TRBD2 (7 bases). Per the germline V gene, CDR1 is DFQATT and CDR2 is SNEGSKA (reference sequence). The CDR3 extends over 14 amino acids. V was clipped by 4 bases and J by 4 bases, with 13 bases between them. For the CDR3, the DNA is TGCAGTGCTAAAGGGGGGGCCGGCACCGGGGAGCTGTTTTTT. Translated: CSAKGGAGTGELFF.